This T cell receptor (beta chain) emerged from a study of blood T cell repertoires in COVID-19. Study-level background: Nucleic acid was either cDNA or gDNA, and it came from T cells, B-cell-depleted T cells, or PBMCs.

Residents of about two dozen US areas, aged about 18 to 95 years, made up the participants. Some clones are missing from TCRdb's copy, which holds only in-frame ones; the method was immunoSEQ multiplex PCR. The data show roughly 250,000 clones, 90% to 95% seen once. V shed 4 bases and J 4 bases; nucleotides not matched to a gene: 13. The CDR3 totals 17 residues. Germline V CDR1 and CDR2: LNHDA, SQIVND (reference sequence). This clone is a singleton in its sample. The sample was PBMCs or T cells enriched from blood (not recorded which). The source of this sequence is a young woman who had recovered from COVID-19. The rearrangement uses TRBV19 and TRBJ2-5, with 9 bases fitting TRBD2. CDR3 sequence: CASSNAGIAGEAETQYF. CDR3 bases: TGTGCCAGTAGTAACGCCGGAATAGCGGGAGAGGCAGAGACCCAGTACTTC.